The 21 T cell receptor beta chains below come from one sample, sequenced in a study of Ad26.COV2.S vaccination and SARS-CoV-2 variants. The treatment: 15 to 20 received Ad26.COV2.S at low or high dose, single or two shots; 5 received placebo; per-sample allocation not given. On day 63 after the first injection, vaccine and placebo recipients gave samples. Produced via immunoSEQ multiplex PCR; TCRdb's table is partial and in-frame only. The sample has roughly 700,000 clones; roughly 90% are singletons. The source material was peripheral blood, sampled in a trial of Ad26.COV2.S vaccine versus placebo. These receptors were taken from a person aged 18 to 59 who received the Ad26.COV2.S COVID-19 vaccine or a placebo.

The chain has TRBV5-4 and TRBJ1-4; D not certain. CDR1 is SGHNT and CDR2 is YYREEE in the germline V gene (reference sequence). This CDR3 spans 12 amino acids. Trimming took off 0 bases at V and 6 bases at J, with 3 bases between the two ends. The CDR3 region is CASSLEDEKLFF. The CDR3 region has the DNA TGTGCCAGCAGCTTGGAGGATGAAAAACTGTTTTTT.

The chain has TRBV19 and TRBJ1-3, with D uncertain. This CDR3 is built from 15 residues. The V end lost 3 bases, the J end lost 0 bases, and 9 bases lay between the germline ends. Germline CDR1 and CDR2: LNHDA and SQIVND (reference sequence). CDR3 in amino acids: CASSMAGISGNTIYF. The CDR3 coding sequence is TGTGCCAGTAGTATGGCGGGTATCTCTGGAAACACCATATATTTT.

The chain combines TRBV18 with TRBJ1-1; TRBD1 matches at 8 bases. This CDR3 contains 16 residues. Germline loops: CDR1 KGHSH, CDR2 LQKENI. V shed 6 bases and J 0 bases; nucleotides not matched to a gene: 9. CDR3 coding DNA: TGTGCCAGCTCTCTGACCCCAGGGGGCTTGAACACTGAAGCTTTCTTT. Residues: CASSLTPGGLNTEAFF.

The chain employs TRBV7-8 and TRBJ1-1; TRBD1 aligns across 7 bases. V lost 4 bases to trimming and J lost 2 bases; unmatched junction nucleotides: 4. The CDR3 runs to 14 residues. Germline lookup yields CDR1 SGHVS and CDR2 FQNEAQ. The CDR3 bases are TGTGCCAGCAGCTACCGGACAGGCAACACTGAAGCTTTCTTT. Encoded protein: CASSYRTGNTEAFF.

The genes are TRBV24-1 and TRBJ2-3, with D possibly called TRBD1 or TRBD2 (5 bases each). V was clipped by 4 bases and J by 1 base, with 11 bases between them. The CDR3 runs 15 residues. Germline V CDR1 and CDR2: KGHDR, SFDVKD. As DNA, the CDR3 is TGTGCCACCAGTGAACCGGGACGGCGCACAGATACGCAGTATTTT. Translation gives CATSEPGRRTDTQYF.

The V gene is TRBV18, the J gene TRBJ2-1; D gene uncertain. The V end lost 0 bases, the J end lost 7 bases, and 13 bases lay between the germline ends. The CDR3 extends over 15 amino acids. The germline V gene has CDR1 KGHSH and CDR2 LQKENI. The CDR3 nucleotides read TGTGCCAGCTCACCACCGGCGAACGTTGTGAATGAGCAGTTCTTC. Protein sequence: CASSPPANVVNEQFF.

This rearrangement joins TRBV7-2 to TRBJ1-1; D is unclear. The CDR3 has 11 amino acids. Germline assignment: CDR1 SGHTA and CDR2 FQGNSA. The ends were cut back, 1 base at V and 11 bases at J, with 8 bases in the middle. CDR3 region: CASSLGSRAFF. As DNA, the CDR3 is TGTGCCAGCAGCTTAGGGTCGCGCGCTTTCTTT.

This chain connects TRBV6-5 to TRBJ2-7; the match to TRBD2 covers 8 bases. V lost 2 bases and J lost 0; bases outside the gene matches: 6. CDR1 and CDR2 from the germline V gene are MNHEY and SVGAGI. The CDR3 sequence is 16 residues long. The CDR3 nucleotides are TGTGCCAGCAGTTACGGAGGCGGGGGGACCTCCTACGAGCAGTACTTC. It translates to CASSYGGGGTSYEQYF.

The CDR3 DNA is TGCAGCGTTGAAGCACTAGCGGGGGGGTCAGATACGCAGTATTTT. Translating gives CSVEALAGGSDTQYF. The chain carries TRBV29-1 and TRBJ2-3, with 13 bases that match TRBD2. The V gene end was trimmed by 1 base and the J gene end by 4 bases; junction bases not matched to a gene: 2. Germline CDR1 SQVTM, CDR2 ANQGSEA. This CDR3 has 15 residues.

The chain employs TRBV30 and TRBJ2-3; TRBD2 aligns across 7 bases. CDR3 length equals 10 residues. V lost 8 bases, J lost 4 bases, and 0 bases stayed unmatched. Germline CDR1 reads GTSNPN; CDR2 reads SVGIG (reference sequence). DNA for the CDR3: TGTGCCCGGGGGGCAGATACGCAGTATTTT. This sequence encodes CARGADTQYF.

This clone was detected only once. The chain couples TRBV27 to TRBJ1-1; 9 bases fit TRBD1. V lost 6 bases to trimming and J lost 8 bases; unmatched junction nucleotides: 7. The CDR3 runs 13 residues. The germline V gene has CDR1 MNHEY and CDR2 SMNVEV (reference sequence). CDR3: CASRLTGGMEAFF. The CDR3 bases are TGTGCCAGCAGATTGACAGGGGGGATGGAAGCTTTCTTT.

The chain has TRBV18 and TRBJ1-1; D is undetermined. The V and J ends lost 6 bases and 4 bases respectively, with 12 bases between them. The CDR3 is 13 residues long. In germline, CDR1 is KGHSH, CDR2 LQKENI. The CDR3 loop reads CASSLRGVTEAFF. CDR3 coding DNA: TGTGCCAGCTCCCTCCGCGGGGTCACTGAAGCTTTCTTT.

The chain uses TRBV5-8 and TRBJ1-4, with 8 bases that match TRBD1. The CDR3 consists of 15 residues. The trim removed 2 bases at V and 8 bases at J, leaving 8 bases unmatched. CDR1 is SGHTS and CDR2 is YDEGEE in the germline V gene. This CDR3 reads CASSFPDRAGEKLFF. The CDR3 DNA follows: TGTGCCAGCAGCTTCCCGGACAGGGCCGGGGAAAAACTGTTTTTT.

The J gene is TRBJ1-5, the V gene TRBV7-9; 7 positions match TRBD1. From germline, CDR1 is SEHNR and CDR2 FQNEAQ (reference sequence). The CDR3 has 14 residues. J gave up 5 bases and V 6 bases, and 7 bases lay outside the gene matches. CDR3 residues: CASSPRDSYQPQHF. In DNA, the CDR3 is TGTGCCAGCAGTCCTAGGGACAGTTATCAGCCCCAGCATTTT.

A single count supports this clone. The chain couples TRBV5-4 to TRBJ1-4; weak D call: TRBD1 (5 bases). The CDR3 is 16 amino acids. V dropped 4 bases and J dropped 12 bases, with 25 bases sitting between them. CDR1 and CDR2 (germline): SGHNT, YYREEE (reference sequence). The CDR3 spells CASSRGLGTAWGELFF. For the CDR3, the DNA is TGTGCCAGCAGCCGAGGGCTGGGGACCGCCTGGGGGGAACTGTTTTTT. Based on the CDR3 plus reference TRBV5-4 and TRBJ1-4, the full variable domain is ETGVTQSPTHLIKTRGQQVTLRCSSQSGHNTVSWYQQALGQGPQFIFQYYREEENGRGNFPPRFSGLQFPNYSSELNVNALELDDSALYLCASSRGLGTAWGELFFGSGTQLSVL.

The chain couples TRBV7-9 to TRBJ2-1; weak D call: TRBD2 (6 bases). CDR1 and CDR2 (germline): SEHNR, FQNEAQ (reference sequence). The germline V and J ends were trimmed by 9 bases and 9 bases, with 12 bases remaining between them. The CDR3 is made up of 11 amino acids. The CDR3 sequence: CASRAGFEQFF. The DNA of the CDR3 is TGTGCCAGTCGTGCGGGGTTTGAGCAGTTCTTC.

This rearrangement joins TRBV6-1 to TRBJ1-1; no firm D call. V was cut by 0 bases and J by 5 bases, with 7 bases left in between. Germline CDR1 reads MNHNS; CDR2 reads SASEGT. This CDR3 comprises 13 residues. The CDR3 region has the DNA TGTGCCAGCAGTGAAGCGGGAGAGACTGAAGCTTTCTTT. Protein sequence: CASSEAGETEAFF.

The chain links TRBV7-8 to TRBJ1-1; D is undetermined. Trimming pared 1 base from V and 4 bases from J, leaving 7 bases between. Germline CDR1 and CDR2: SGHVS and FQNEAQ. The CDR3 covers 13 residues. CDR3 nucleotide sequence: TGTGCCAGCAGCTTAGATCAGTCCACTGAAGCTTTCTTT. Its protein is CASSLDQSTEAFF. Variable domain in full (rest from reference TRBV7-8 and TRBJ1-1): GAGVSQSPRYKVAKRGQDVALRCDPISGHVSLFWYQQALGQGPEFLTYFQNEAQLDKSGLPSDRFFAERPEGSVSTLKIQRTQQEDSAVYLCASSLDQSTEAFFGQGTRLTVV.

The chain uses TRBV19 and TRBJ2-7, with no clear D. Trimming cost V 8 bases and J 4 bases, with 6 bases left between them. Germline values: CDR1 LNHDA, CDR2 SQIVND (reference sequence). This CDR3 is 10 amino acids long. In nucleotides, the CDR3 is TGTGCCAGTGGGTTATACGAGCAGTACTTC. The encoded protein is CASGLYEQYF.

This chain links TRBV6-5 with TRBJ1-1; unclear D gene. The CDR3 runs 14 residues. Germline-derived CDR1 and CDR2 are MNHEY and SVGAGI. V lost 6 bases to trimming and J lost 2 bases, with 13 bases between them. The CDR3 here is CASSLLGSNTEAFF. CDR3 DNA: TGTGCCAGCAGCCTCCTAGGAAGTAACACTGAAGCTTTCTTT.

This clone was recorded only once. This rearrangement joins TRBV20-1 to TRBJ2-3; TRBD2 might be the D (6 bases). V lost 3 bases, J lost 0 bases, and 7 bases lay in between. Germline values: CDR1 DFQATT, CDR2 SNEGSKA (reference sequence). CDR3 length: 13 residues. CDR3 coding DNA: TGCAGTGCTAGTAGCGGTAGCACAGATACGCAGTATTTT. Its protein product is CSASSGSTDTQYF.